This TCR beta chain was found in a study of CD8 T cells in acute hepatitis C reinfection (dated by TCRdb to the early 2020s). Regarding the research as a whole: The TCRbeta repertoire of CD8+ T cells specific for the HCV NS3-1073 epitope was profiled during acute infection and after viral clearance. Acute samples were obtained within 168 days of the estimated infection date from a few spontaneous resolvers and about six chronically infected subjects. Several spontaneous resolvers provided paired acute and follow-up samples. Summary of the overall study and its limitations: NS3-1073 specific cells were too rare to sort in chronically infected subjects, so no follow-up repertoires exist for those subjects. All groups showed preferential use of the TRBV04 and TRBV06 gene families, a pattern that overrepresentation in the naive pool did not explain. Approximately twelve public clonotypes were identified irrespective of outcome, and one of the public clonotypes used V04-02/J02-02. Few CDR3 sequences were shared with other epitopes, and differences in sequencing approaches may have limited exact matching. Because bulk sequencing covered only the TCRbeta chain, the alphabeta pairing of public clonotypes could not be determined. The NS3-1073 specific repertoires were highly diverse, and diversity did not differ significantly among acute resolver, follow-up resolver and acute chronic samples.

Read against the paper, the sample's time point label means: acute HCV infection, within 168 days of estimated infection date. HCV-specific TCR repertoires were characterized directly ex vivo, without prior in vitro expansion of the sequenced cells. Enrolled in the Montreal Hepatitis C Cohort (HEPCO) in Canada, the donors were people who inject drugs, and these donors were followed every 3 months. Acute primary HCV infection was defined as a positive HCV RNA or antibody test after a negative test within the previous 24 weeks. A PE-labeled tetramer loaded with the NS3 peptide covering residues 1073-1081 was used to stain HCV-specific cells. CD3, CD8 and CD45RO antibodies were used for surface staining, and dead cells were excluded with an aqua fixable dye. More than 5 subjects who developed chronic infection, defined as HCV RNA positivity at 24 weeks, were also included in the cohort. Frozen stocks of peripheral blood mononuclear cells were first thawed, after which negative isolation of CD8+ T cells was carried out using the MACS CD8+ T cell Isolation Kit. A BD FACSAria II cell sorter was used to sort the cells.

Comments on this clone: No base qualities exist here, and no much larger clone lies one base off it.

Genomic DNA was extracted from FACS-sorted cells, and TCRbeta chains were sequenced through the commercial immunoSEQ service. Per the source publication's procedure: ImmunoSEQ Analyzer software v3.0 and R v3.5.1 were used to analyze the repertoire data. Only productive rearrangements were analyzed, because any sequences with stop codons or out-of-frame rearrangements were filtered out. Simpson diversity, Shannon entropy, CDR3 length and nucleotide addition metrics were obtained from the sequencing provider. Clonotypes were grouped by frequency as dominant, sub-dominant, low or lowest abundance, and most analyses excluded clonotypes below 0.1%. A CDR3 amino acid clonotype was called public when found in at least two subjects at a cumulative frequency of at least 0.5%. Not all clones reach the TCRdb copy of this immuneACCESS table, which keeps in-frame sequences only. Checked studies attribute under half of the gap to unresolved V genes and leave the rest unexplained. The V and J calls and the clone size are those of that table, but D and trimming were determined from the DNA. The sample yields some 4,000 clones; roughly 40% were counted once. Together, the top ten hold 8.7% of the sample.

The CDR3, from cysteine to phenylalanine, totals 15 residues. The read is trimmed to its CDR3 DNA, 45 bases read in frame from base 1. Trimming at the junction amounts to 3 bases on V and 7 bases on J, and the germline ends lie 18 bases apart. From a lookup of the germline V gene, CDR1 and CDR2 are SGHTA and FQGNSA. The specimen was HCV NS3-1073 tetramer-sorted CD8+ T cells from PBMCs, collected during acute infection. The sample's cell subset or site label is to be understood as: FACS-sorted NS3-1073 tetramer+ CD8+ T cells. The source of this sequence is a man aged 30 to 39 with chronic hepatitis C. The chain was built from TRBV7-2 and TRBJ2-5; the D gene could be either TRBD1 or TRBD2, each agreeing at 5 bases. The CDR3 here reads CASSFEVGVWGTQYF. The bases are TGTGCCAGCAGCTTTGAGGTGGGGGTCTGGGGGACCCAGTACTTC.